One and the same sample provided the 5 T cell receptor beta chains below, sequenced in a study of identical twins. Using its own MiXCR run on the 5' RACE reads, TCRdb lists one record per CDR3 protein. This table has 500,000 to 550,000 distinct CDR3 sequences, about a fifth appearing once. The same sample was also used in a study of yellow fever vaccine responses in identical twins.

Material for sequencing was CD4+ T cells sorted from blood. Receptor source: a woman under 30 in good health.

This clonotype occurred a few times. The chain joins TRBV28 to TRBJ1-2; 8 positions match TRBD1. The ends lost 4 bases at V and 7 bases at J; junction bases unmatched: 11. The germline V gene has CDR1 MDHEN and CDR2 SYDVKM. The CDR3 sequence is 15 residues long. This CDR3 is CASSSGTGREGGYTF. The DNA of the CDR3 is TGTGCCAGCAGTTCCGGGACAGGTCGGGAGGGTGGCTACACCTTC.

This rearrangement joins TRBV12-3 or TRBV12-4 to TRBJ2-5, with TRBD2 identical over 10 bases. The length of the CDR3 is 16 residues. V dropped 5 bases and J dropped 5; count of bases not matched to a gene: 11. The CDR3 DNA reads TGTGCCAGCAGTCCCAACCCCGGACTAGCGGCGGAGACCCAGTACTTC. Amino acid sequence: CASSPNPGLAAETQYF.

This clonotype showed up just a few times. V usage is TRBV4-1 and J usage is TRBJ1-1; D may be TRBD1 (6 bases). Germline V CDR1 and CDR2: MGHRA, YSYEKL. Trimming removed 0 bases from V and 4 bases from J, with 15 bases in between. The CDR3 has 16 amino acids. The DNA of the CDR3 is TGCGCCAGCAGCCAAGATAGGTCGCAGGGGAGCACTGAAGCTTTCTTT. Encoded protein: CASSQDRSQGSTEAFF.

The CDR3 region is CASRTSPTGELFF. CDR3 DNA: TGTGCCAGCAGGACTAGTCCCACCGGGGAGCTGTTTTTT. The chain uses TRBV2 and TRBJ2-2; TRBD2 might be the D (6 bases). The V and J ends lost 6 bases and 4 bases respectively, with 9 bases between them. Looked up from germline, CDR1 is SNHLY and CDR2 is FYNNEI. The CDR3 extends over 13 amino acids.

The chain is built from TRBV3-1 and TRBJ2-1, with TRBD2 matching 12 bases. The V segment lost 3 bases and the J segment 1 base; nucleotides outside the gene matches: 4. The CDR3 covers 17 residues. Germline-derived CDR1 and CDR2 are LGHDT and YNNKEL (reference sequence). The CDR3 sequence is CASSHTSGRSSYNEQFF. CDR3 DNA: TGTGCCAGCAGCCATACTAGCGGGAGGTCGTCCTACAATGAGCAGTTCTTC.